This TCR beta chain was found in a study of CD8+CD57+ T cells in acquired aplastic anemia. Notes on the study in general: Levels of CD8+ Simpson's diversity were not significantly distinct in patients versus controls.

CDR3 length: 14 residues. Germline assignment: CDR1 SGHTA and CDR2 FQGNSA. V was trimmed by 6 bases and J by 0 bases, leaving 11 bases between them. Individuals selected for sequencing had exhibited CD8+CD57+ cell expansion on flow cytometry. The diagnosis in all patients was severe acquired aplastic anemia. Blood samples were obtained from patients who had received no prior therapy. As to this clonotype: As yet, its antigen is unknown.

TCR beta VDJ and CDR3 were profiled, and genomic DNA was the template. TCRdb redid the calling of the reads with MiXCR, one entry per CDR3 protein. Of 160,000 or so distinct CDR3 sequences in the sample, around half were seen once. The clonotype comes from a human donor with aplastic anemia. The sequenced material came from sorted CD4+, CD8+, or CD8+CD57+ T cells (not recorded which) from PBMCs. V and J are TRBV7-2 and TRBJ1-2, with no clear D. The CDR3 loop is CASSYTDANYGYTF. CDR3 sequence (DNA): TGTGCCAGCAGTTACACAGACGCTAACTATGGCTACACCTTC.